This T cell receptor beta chain was identified in a study of Ad26.COV2.S vaccination and SARS-CoV-2 variants (dated by TCRdb to the early 2020s). General notes on the study: Vaccine-arm donors were drawn from COV1001, a multicentre, randomized, double-blind, placebo-controlled phase I-IIa trial of Ad26.COV2.S in healthy adults. Ad26.COV2.S was administered intramuscularly at a dose of 5x10^10 or 1x10^11 viral particles, either as one shot or as two shots given 56 days apart. TCRbeta repertoire sequencing was used to assess the specificity and breadth of SARS-CoV-2-reactive T cell receptors after Ad26.COV2.S vaccination. The TCR-sequenced set comprised approximately 30 samples: some 20 Ad26.COV2.S vaccine recipients, 5 placebo recipients and 8 SARS-CoV-2 convalescent individuals. Trial participants were randomized into five groups of five, in which low-dose or high-dose Ad26.COV2.S was given once or twice, or placebo was given on both occasions. Investigators did not know the trial group allocation while performing experiments and assessing outcomes. What the research found in general, with its limitations: After vaccination, spike-specific CD8+ and CD4+ T cell responses were reported to show substantial breadth. The authors noted that the TCR breadth and depth analyses may have underestimated total T cell responses. Comparing responses between vaccine doses or regimens was not something the study was powered to do. Vaccine and placebo recipients had similar non-spike TCR breadth, a finding consistent with the vaccine containing only spike. Ad26.COV2.S recipients had higher spike-specific TCR breadth than placebo recipients (P = 0.0014).

As regards this clone: Its antigen remains unidentified. No clone much larger than this one lies a single base away; base qualities are absent.

The treatment or condition label on this specimen signifies: some 19 received Ad26.COV2.S at low or high dose, single or two shots; about 5 received placebo; per-sample allocation not given. Repertoires of vaccine and placebo recipients were sequenced from samples collected on day 63 after the first injection. In Cohort 1b, 20 to 25 adults aged 18-55 years were enrolled at a single site in Boston, USA, between 29 July and 7 August 2020. As a vaccine, Ad26.COV2.S was a replication-incompetent adenovirus type 26 vector that expressed a prefusion-stabilized SARS-CoV-2 spike protein derived from the original Wuhan strain. The immunoSEQ Assay was used to sequence TCRbeta CDR3 regions. After extraction, genomic DNA underwent amplification by bias-controlled multiplex PCR, followed by high-throughput sequencing. On the study's bioinformatics: To quantify the absolute abundance of every unique TCRbeta CDR3 region, sequences were collapsed and filtered. Usable DNA was measured by amplifying reference genes present in all nucleated cells, and TCRbeta template counts were normalized to that usable DNA to estimate T cell fraction. Repertoire TCRs were annotated as SARS-CoV-2-specific by exact matching of V gene, CDR3 amino acid sequence and J gene to a known reactive TCR set. The reference SARS-CoV-2 TCR set came from MIRA and was filtered for enrichment in COVID-19-positive ImmuneCODE repertoires, removing public or cross-reactive TCRs. Using the MIRA antigens, annotated TCRs were further analysed by specific ORF or by position within an ORF. Depth was the summed frequency of annotated unique rearrangements, while breadth was defined as annotated unique rearrangements over total unique productive rearrangements. TCR breadth was compared between groups using two-sided Wilcoxon rank-sum tests. TCRdb obtained this table from immuneACCESS and retained in-frame rearrangements with V and J assigned. These tables miss some clones; where compared with another copy, unresolved V genes account for less than half of the shortfall, and the remainder is unexplained. V and J calls plus clone size are reproduced from that table; the DNA served to infer D and trimming. This sample is represented by 350,000 to 450,000 clones; approximately 83% of them were singletons. The top ten hold just under 7.5% of the sample.

V is pared back by 8 bases and J by 4 bases, with 17 bases lying between the germline termini. The germline V gene provides CDR1 SGHNT and CDR2 YENEEA. The CDR3 contains 15 residues, cysteine and phenylalanine counted. Left in the record is the CDR3 DNA by itself, 45 bases read in frame from the first base. This sequence originates from a person between 18 and 60 years old who received the Ad26.COV2.S COVID-19 vaccine or a placebo. The source was peripheral blood, collected in a trial of Ad26.COV2.S vaccine versus placebo. The chain is assembled from TRBV11-3 and TRBJ2-2; the D gene is unclear. The nucleotide sequence reads TGTGCCAGCCGTTATGGCCTGAGTCCCACCGGGGAGCTGTTTTTT. Its protein reads: CASRYGLSPTGELFF.